This paragraph reports one T cell receptor beta chain. The record originates from a study of T cells in localized non-small cell lung cancer. Germline CDR1 and CDR2: SGDLS and YYNGEE. This CDR3 has 15 residues. Germline trimming cut 4 bases from V and 6 bases from J; bases unmatched to any gene: 7. Only in-frame clones appear in the TCRdb table, and some are missing; sequencing was by immunoSEQ multiplex PCR. The table has tens of thousands of clones, about nine tenths seen once. The starting material was peripheral blood, obtained before any cancer treatment. The origin of this receptor is a woman aged 40-69 years with stage I lung adenocarcinoma. The rearrangement joins TRBV9 to TRBJ1-5, with TRBD1 matching over 10 bases. The CDR3 bases are TGTGCCAGCAGCCGGACAGGGGGGAGCGGTCAGCCCCAGCATTTT. Translated: CASSRTGGSGQPQHF.